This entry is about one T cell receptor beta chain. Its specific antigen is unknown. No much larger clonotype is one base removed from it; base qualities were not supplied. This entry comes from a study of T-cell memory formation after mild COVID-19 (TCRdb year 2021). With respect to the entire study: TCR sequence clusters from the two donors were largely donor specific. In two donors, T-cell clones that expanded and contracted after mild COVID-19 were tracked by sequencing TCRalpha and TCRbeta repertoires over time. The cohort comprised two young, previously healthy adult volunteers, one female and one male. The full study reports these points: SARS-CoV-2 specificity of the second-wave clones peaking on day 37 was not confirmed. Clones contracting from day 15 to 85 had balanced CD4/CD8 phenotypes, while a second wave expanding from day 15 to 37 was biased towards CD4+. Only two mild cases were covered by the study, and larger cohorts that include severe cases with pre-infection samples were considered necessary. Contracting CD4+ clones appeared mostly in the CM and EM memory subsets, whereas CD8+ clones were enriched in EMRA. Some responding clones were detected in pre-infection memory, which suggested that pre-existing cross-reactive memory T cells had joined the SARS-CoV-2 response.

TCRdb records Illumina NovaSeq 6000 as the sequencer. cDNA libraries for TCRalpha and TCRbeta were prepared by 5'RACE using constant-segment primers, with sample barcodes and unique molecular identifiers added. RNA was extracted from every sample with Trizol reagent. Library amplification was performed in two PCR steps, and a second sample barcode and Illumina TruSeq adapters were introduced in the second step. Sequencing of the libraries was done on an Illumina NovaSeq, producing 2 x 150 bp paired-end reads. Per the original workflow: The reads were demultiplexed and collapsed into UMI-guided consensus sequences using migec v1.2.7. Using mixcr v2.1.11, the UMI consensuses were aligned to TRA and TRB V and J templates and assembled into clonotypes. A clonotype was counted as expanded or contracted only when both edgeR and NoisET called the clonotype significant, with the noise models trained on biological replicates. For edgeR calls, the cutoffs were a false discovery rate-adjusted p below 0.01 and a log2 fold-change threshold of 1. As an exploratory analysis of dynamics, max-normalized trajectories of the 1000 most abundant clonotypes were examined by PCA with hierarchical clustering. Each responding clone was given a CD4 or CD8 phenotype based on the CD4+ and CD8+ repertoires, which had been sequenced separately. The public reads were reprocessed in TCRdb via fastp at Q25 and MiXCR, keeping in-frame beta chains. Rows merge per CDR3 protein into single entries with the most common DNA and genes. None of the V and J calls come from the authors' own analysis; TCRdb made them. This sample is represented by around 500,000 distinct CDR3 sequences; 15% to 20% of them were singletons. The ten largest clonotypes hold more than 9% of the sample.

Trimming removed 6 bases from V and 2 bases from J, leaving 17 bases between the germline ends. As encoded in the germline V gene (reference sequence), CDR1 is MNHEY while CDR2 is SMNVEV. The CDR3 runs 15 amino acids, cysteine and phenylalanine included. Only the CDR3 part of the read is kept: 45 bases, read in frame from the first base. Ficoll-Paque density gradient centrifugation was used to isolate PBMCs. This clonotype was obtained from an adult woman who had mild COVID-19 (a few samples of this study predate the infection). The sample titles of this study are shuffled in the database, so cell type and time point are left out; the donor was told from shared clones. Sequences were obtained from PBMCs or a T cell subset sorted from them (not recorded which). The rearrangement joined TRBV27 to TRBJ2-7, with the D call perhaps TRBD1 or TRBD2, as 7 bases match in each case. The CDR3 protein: CASSSRGGQPYEQYF. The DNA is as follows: TGTGCCAGCAGCTCTAGGGGGGGACAGCCCTACGAGCAGTACTTC.